This T cell receptor beta chain was profiled in a study of T cells in Graves' hyperthyroidism and ophthalmopathy. Study as a whole: The authors collected peripheral blood at initial diagnosis, before any treatment.

Exclusion criteria comprised uncontrolled infection, other autoimmune disease, pregnancy or lactation. This clonotype appeared a few times. Trimming took 3 bases from V and 0 from J, leaving 12 bases between them. The V gene's germline CDR1 is DFQATT and CDR2 SNEGSKA (reference sequence). CDR3 length equals 14 residues. RNA transcripts served as the template for amplifying TCR beta CDR3 regions. TCR CDR3 underwent first-round RT-PCR with the HTBI primer set. TCRdb called the multiplex PCR reads again in MiXCR, with one record for every CDR3 protein. The sample lists about 520,000 distinct CDR3 sequences, around 24% occurring once.

V usage is TRBV20-1 and J usage is TRBJ2-7; D ambiguous. The sample taken for sequencing was blood. The sequence was collected from a woman aged 25 to 39 with Graves' ophthalmopathy. The CDR3 is CSASRQALSYEQYF. The CDR3, as DNA: TGCAGTGCTAGCCGGCAGGCCCTCTCCTACGAGCAGTACTTC.